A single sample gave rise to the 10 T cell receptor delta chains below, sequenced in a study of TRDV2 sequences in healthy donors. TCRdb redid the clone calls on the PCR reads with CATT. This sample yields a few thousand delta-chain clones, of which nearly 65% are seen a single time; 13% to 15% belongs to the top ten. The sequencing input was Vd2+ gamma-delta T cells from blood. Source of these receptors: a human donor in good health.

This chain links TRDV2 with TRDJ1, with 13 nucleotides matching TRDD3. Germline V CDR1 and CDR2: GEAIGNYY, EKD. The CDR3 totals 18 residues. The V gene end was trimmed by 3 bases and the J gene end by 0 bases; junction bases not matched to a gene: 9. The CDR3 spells CACDALLGDTSYTDKLIF. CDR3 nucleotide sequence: TGTGCCTGTGACGCCTTACTGGGGGATACGTCCTACACCGATAAACTCATCTTT.

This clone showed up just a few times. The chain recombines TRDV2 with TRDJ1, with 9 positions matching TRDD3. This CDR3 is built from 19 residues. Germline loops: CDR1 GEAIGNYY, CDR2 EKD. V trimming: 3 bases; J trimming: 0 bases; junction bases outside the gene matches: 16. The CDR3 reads CACDPVLGDPLGYTDKLIF. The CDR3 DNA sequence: TGTGCCTGTGACCCCGTACTGGGGGACCCCTTGGGGTACACCGATAAACTCATCTTT.

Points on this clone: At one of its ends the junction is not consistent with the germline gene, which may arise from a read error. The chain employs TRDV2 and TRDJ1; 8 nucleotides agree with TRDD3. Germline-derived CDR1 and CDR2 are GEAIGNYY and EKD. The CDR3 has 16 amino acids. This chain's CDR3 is CAFDTLLGGNTDKLIF. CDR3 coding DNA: TGTGCCTTTGACACTTTACTGGGGGGAAACACCGATAAACTCATCTTT.

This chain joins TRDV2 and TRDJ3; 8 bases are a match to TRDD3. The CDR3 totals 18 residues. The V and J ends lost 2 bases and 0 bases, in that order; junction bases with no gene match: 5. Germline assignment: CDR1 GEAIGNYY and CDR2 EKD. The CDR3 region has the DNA TGTGCCTGTGACATACTGGGGGCCAGCTCCTGGGACACCCGACAGATGTTTTTC. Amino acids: CACDILGASSWDTRQMFF.

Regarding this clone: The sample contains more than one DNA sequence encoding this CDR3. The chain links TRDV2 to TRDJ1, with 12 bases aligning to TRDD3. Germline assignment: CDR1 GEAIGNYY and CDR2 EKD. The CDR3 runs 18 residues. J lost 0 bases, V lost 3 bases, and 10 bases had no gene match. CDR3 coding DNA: TGTGCCTGTGACTCCCTACTGGGGGATACAGGGTACACCGATAAACTCATCTTT. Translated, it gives CACDSLLGDTGYTDKLIF.

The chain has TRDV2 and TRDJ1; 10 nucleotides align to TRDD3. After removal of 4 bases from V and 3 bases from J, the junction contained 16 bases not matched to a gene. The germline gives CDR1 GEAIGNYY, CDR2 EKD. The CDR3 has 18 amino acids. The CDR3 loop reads CACDKLGGYREGADKLIF. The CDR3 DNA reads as TGTGCCTGTGATAAACTTGGGGGATACCGGGAGGGGGCCGATAAACTCATCTTT.

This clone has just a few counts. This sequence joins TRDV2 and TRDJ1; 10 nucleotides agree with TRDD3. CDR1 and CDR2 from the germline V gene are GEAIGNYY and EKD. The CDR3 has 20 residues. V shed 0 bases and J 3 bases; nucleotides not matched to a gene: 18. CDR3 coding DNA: TGTGCCTGTGACACCTTAGGGTTACTGGGGGATTCCAAGGAGGCCGATAAACTCATCTTT. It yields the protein CACDTLGLLGDSKEADKLIF.

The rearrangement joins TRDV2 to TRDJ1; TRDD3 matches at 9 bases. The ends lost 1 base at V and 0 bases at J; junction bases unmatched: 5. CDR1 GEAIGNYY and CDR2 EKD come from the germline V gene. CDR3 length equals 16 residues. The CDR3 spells CACDTVGDINTDKLIF. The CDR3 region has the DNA TGTGCCTGTGACACAGTGGGGGATATAAACACCGATAAACTCATCTTT.

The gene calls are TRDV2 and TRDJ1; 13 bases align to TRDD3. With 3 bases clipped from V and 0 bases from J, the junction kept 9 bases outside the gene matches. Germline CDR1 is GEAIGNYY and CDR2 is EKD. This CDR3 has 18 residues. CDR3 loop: CACDPVLGDTKYTDKLIF. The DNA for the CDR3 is TGTGCCTGTGACCCCGTACTGGGGGATACGAAATACACCGATAAACTCATCTTT.

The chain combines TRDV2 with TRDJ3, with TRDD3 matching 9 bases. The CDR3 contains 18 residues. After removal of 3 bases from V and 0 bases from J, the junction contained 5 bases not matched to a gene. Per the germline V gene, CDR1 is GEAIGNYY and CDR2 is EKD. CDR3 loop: CACDLLGDPSWDTRQMFF. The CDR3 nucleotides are TGTGCCTGTGACTTACTGGGGGACCCCTCCTGGGACACCCGACAGATGTTTTTC.